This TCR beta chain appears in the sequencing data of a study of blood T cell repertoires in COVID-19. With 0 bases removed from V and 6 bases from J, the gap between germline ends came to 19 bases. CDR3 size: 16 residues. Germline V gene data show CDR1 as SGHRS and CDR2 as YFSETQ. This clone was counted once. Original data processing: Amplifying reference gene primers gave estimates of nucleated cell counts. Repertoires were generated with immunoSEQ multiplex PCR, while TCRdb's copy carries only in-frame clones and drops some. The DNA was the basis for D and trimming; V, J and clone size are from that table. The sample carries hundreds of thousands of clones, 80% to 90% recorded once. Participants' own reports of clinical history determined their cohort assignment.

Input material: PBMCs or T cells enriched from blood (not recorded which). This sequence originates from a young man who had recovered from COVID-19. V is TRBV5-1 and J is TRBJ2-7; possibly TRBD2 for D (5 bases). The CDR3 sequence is CASSLAVLGAKGEQYF. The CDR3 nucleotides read TGCGCCAGCAGCTTGGCCGTACTAGGCGCAAAGGGCGAGCAGTACTTC.